This T cell receptor beta chain was found in a study of radiation and T cells in renal cell carcinoma. Study information: Nephrectomy followed 15 Gy stereotactic body radiation by 4 weeks. Study-wide results and limits: From baseline, blood top tumor clonotypes peaked at 2 weeks post-radiation.

The time point was: blood 2 weeks post-SBRT. Stated treatment: 15 Gy SBRT to primary tumor, nephrectomy 4 weeks later. Blood was sampled at baseline, 2 weeks and 4 weeks after SBRT. Clear cell pathology was present in this patient's renal cell carcinoma. Using immunoSEQ multiplex PCR, the repertoire was profiled, and TCRdb retains in-frame clones only, with some absent. The table lists about 130,000 clones, 81% of them singletons. This clone appeared once. Its matching antigen is unknown. This CDR3 comprises 12 residues. CDR1 and CDR2 from the germline V gene are MNHNS and SASEGT. V shed 11 bases and J shed 4 bases, with 12 bases lying between them.

Sequenced material: blood, taken from a patient whose treatment included radiotherapy and nephrectomy. The chain couples TRBV6-1 to TRBJ1-5; the D is unclear. The source is a woman between 55 and 75 years old with renal cell carcinoma. The chain's CDR3 is CAVPRSNQPQHF. The CDR3 bases are TGTGCCGTCCCCCGCTCGAATCAGCCCCAGCATTTT.